The rows below give T cell receptor beta chains drawn from one sample of a study of T-cell reconstitution after alpha-beta-depleted transplantation in children. TCRdb analysed the PCR reads with MiXCR anew, one entry per CDR3 protein. This sample has hundreds of thousands of distinct CDR3 sequences, with around 13% found just once. Source: PBMCs, taken before TCRalphabeta/CD19-depleted stem cell transplant. The receptors shown here come from a girl under 10 years old with congenital amegakaryocytic thrombocytopenia, due to receive a stem cell transplant. Both conserved end residues are part of each CDR3. Each record gives: CDR3 DNA, CDR3 protein, clone size, D gene, V gene, J gene. The D gene is left open where the match is weak. Where a row states a size, it is once, few, many or the class of an expanded clone; other rows omit it.

DNA: TGTGCCAGCAGTTTCACCGGGGGCAACAATGAGCAGTTCTTC; CDR3: CASSFTGGNNEQFF; size: few; D: NA; V: TRBV27; J: TRBJ2-1
DNA: TGTGCCAGCAGCTTAGATCGCGGATCCATCGAGCAGTACTTC; CDR3: CASSLDRGSIEQYF; size: many; D: NA; V: TRBV11-2; J: TRBJ2-7
DNA: TGCAGCGTTAGAGTACAGACGGTCGACGGGGAGACCCAGTACTTC; CDR3: CSVRVQTVDGETQYF; size: NA; D: NA; V: TRBV29-1; J: TRBJ2-5
DNA: TGTGCCAGCAGCTTAGCTTCGGGTGGGGAGATCACAGATACGCAGTATTTT; CDR3: CASSLASGGEITDTQYF; size: many; D: NA; V: TRBV7-6; J: TRBJ2-3
DNA: TGCAGCTTGCCTCGGCTGGGTCCCTACAATGAGCAGTTCTTC; CDR3: CSLPRLGPYNEQFF; size: many; D: NA; V: TRBV20-1; J: TRBJ2-1
DNA: TGTGCCAGCAGTCGACAGAGTTTCTCTGGAAACACCATATATTTT; CDR3: CASSRQSFSGNTIYF; size: many; D: NA; V: TRBV12-3/TRBV12-4; J: TRBJ1-3
DNA: TGCGCCAGCAGCTTGAGGACAGGGAGGTCTGGGGCCAACGTCCTGACTTTC; CDR3: CASSLRTGRSGANVLTF; size: few; D: TRBD1; V: TRBV5-1; J: TRBJ2-6
DNA: TGCGCCAGCAGCAGGGGACAGCAATGGACCCAAAACATTCAGTACTTC; CDR3: CASSRGQQWTQNIQYF; size: few; D: TRBD1; V: TRBV5-1; J: TRBJ2-4
DNA: TGCGCCAGCAGCATCGATGGGCAGCGGAGCACAGATACGCAGTATTTT; CDR3: CASSIDGQRSTDTQYF; size: NA; D: NA; V: TRBV5-1; J: TRBJ2-3
DNA: TGTGCCAGCAGTTGGTCGACGTTACCCTACGAGCAGTACTTC; CDR3: CASSWSTLPYEQYF; size: many; D: NA; V: TRBV28; J: TRBJ2-7